This TCR beta chain was sequenced for a study of blood T cell repertoires in COVID-19. Study overall: Whether acute or convalescent, the COVID-19 samples came from the United States, Italy and Spain. In each case, the material was cDNA or gDNA derived from T cells, B-cell-depleted T cells, or PBMCs.

Here immunoSEQ multiplex PCR was the method, and the copy in TCRdb shows in-frame clones only, minus some. The table has 80,000 to 100,000 clones, 70% to 85% seen once; the top ten hold approximately 10%. The CDR3 runs to 15 residues. J was trimmed by 7 bases and V by 2 bases; bases with no gene match: 11. CDR1 and CDR2 from the germline V gene are KGHSH and LQKENI. The sequence derives from a man in his 70s with active or convalescent COVID-19. The V and J genes are TRBV18 and TRBJ2-7; 7 nucleotides line up with TRBD1. Sequencing input: peripheral blood. The CDR3 bases are TGTGCCAGCTCACCAGCCCGACAGGGAGAGGGGGAGCAGTACTTC. Translated: CASSPARQGEGEQYF.